A single sample is the source of the 17 T cell receptor beta chains below, sequenced in a study of response to subunit inactivated influenza vaccine. TCRdb reanalysed the RT-PCR reads using MiXCR and keeps one entry per CDR3 protein. The profile covers roughly 630,000 distinct CDR3 sequences, with 13% to 15% appearing a single time and about 7.4% taken by the ten largest. The material sequenced was PBMCs from blood, taken roughly 2 weeks before vaccination. These receptors were taken from a middle-aged man who received an inactivated influenza vaccine.

The genes are TRBV18 and TRBJ2-3; 14 bases are a match to TRBD2. CDR3 length: 15 residues. Unmatched junction bases numbered 0, after V lost 2 bases and J lost 5 bases. Germline CDR1 reads KGHSH; CDR2 reads LQKENI. The CDR3 here is CASSPGTSGRDTQYF. CDR3 bases: TGTGCCAGCTCACCAGGGACTAGCGGGAGAGATACGCAGTATTTT.

This clonotype occurred a few times. The chain recombines TRBV7-2 with TRBJ2-7; perhaps TRBD1 as D (6 bases). Trimming took off 1 base at V and 0 bases at J, with 10 bases between the two ends. Germline CDR1 is SGHTA and CDR2 is FQGNSA. The CDR3 has 15 amino acids. CDR3 nucleotide sequence: TGTGCCAGCAGCTTAGACAGGGTATCCTCCTACGAGCAGTACTTC. Residues: CASSLDRVSSYEQYF.

The rearrangement links TRBV12-3 or TRBV12-4 to TRBJ2-5, with 9 bases fitting TRBD1. Trimming cost V 5 bases and J 11 bases; bases outside gene matches: 9. The length of the CDR3 is 13 residues. Here the CDR3 DNA reads TGTGCCAGCAGTACAGGGACAGGGAGGAATCAGTACTTC. Protein: CASSTGTGRNQYF.

This clonotype was counted between two and nine times. The chain links TRBV4-3 to TRBJ2-6; D unclear. From germline, CDR1 is LGHNA and CDR2 YSLEER. V lost 4 bases, J lost 0 bases, and 10 bases lay in between. CDR3 length: 16 amino acids. CDR3 DNA sequence: TGCGCCAGCAGCCTTCAAGGGTACTCTGGGGCCAACGTCCTGACTTTC. Protein product: CASSLQGYSGANVLTF.

This clonotype has just a few counts. The chain has TRBV20-1 and TRBJ2-3, with D possibly matching TRBD2 (6 bases). The CDR3 is 15 residues long. Germline values: CDR1 DFQATT, CDR2 SNEGSKA (reference sequence). V lost 3 bases and J lost 4, with 17 bases in between. The CDR3 DNA reads as TGCAGTGCTAGCCGGGGCGGGATGAGGGCAGATACGCAGTATTTT. Translated, it gives CSASRGGMRADTQYF.

The V call is TRBV6-2 or TRBV6-3, the J call TRBJ1-2, with 8 bases identical to TRBD1. CDR1 MNHEY and CDR2 SVGEGT come from the germline V gene. V dropped 6 bases and J dropped 4; count of bases not matched to a gene: 4. The CDR3 consists of 13 residues. In DNA form, the CDR3 reads TGTGCCAGCAGATCTACAGGGGGCTATGGCTACACCTTC. Translated: CASRSTGGYGYTF.

This clonotype was picked up a small number of times. The chain uses TRBV21-1 and TRBJ2-5; TRBD1, the table's D call, lacks a check against the DNA. TRBV21-1 is labeled a pseudogene. The CDR3 runs to 17 residues. CDR3 sequence reads: CASSKDMRRQGEETQYF. CDR3 bases: TGTGCCAGCAGCAAAGATATGAGAAGGCAGGGAGAAGAGACCCAGTACTTC.

This clonotype was observed a few times. This sequence joins TRBV12-3 or TRBV12-4 and TRBJ2-2; D may be TRBD1 or TRBD2 (6 bases each). V dropped 4 bases and J dropped 9 bases, with 12 bases sitting between them. CDR3 length: 13 amino acids. The CDR3 DNA is TGTGCCAGCAGTTCTTTGGGGGGCAGGGAGCTGTTTTTT. It codes for CASSSLGGRELFF.

This clonotype turned up a few times. The gene calls are TRBV5-1 and TRBJ2-7; 8 bases are a match to TRBD2. V lost 1 base, J lost 2 bases, and 5 bases stayed unmatched. Germline V gives CDR1 SGHRS, CDR2 YFSETQ. The CDR3 contains 15 residues. The CDR3 DNA is TGCGCCAGCAGCTTGTGGGGTAGCGGGACCTACGAGCAGTACTTC. It is translated as CASSLWGSGTYEQYF.

This clonotype was counted between two and nine times. The rearrangement links TRBV5-1 to TRBJ1-1, with 10 bases fitting TRBD1. Germline values: CDR1 SGHRS, CDR2 YFSETQ. V was clipped by 7 bases and J by 5 bases; unmatched bases: 8. CDR3 length equals 14 residues. CDR3 protein: CASGTGEVWTEAFF. The CDR3 nucleotides are TGCGCCAGCGGGACAGGGGAAGTGTGGACTGAAGCTTTCTTT.

The table lists this clonotype with a few counts. The chain recombines TRBV5-1 with TRBJ2-5, with 10 bases aligning to TRBD1. Germline CDR1 is SGHRS and CDR2 is YFSETQ. J was trimmed by 0 bases and V by 4 bases; bases with no gene match: 3. CDR3 length: 15 amino acids. The CDR3 sequence: CASSRGTGDQETQYF. The DNA for the CDR3 is TGCGCCAGCAGCAGAGGGACAGGGGACCAAGAGACCCAGTACTTC.

This clonotype occurred many times. The chain employs TRBV5-1 and TRBJ2-1; 10 bases are shared with TRBD1. The CDR3 length is 15 residues. Unmatched junction bases numbered 7, after V lost 4 bases and J lost 6 bases. CDR1 is SGHRS and CDR2 is YFSETQ in the germline V gene. CDR3 nucleotides: TGCGCCAGCAGCGCGGGACAGGGGAATTTCAATGAGCAGTTCTTC. Its translation: CASSAGQGNFNEQFF.

This clonotype has just a few counts. The junction does not match germline at one end; this may be a read error. This chain connects TRBV7-7 to TRBJ1-6, with D perhaps matching TRBD1 (5 bases). This CDR3 has 15 residues. Germline CDR1 SSHAT, CDR2 FNYEAQ (reference sequence). Written as DNA, the CDR3 is TGTGCTAGCAGCTTAGTAAAGGGGATTAATTCACCCCTCCACTTT. This sequence encodes CASSLVKGINSPLHF.

This clonotype has a count of ten or more. The chain recombines TRBV7-8 with TRBJ2-1; 9 bases line up with TRBD2. The CDR3 is 16 amino acids. Germline V CDR1 and CDR2: SGHVS, FQNEAQ. The J segment lost 7 bases and the V segment lost 5 bases, leaving 12 bases of the junction unmatched. CDR3 sequence reads: CASSPSLAGVVNEQFF. The CDR3 region has the DNA TGTGCCAGCAGCCCCAGTTTAGCGGGAGTCGTTAATGAGCAGTTCTTC.

The V call is TRBV4-3, the J call TRBJ1-2; maybe TRBD1 (6 bases). Trimming stripped 0 bases from V and 6 bases from J, with 14 bases between. The germline gives CDR1 LGHNA, CDR2 YSLEER. The CDR3 runs 15 residues. The CDR3 DNA reads TGCGCCAGCAGCCAAGAGCCGGGGGCGCCGGATGGCTACACCTTC. Translating it yields CASSQEPGAPDGYTF.

This clonotype has ten or more counts. The CDR3 loop reads CASSPQITGAEAFF. For the CDR3, the DNA is TGCGCCAGCAGCCCACAAATAACTGGCGCTGAAGCTTTCTTT. The genes are TRBV4-1 and TRBJ1-1; the D is unclear. This CDR3 region has 14 residues. Germline-derived CDR1 and CDR2 are MGHRA and YSYEKL. Trimming took off 4 bases at V and 6 bases at J, with 15 bases between the two ends.

This clonotype was seen a few times. This rearrangement joins TRBV20-1 to TRBJ2-1; 10 bases are a match to TRBD2. Germline CDR1 is DFQATT and CDR2 is SNEGSKA (reference sequence). V lost 3 bases, J lost 7 bases, and 3 bases stayed unmatched. This CDR3 region has 13 residues. The CDR3: CSARGSGGNEQFF. The CDR3 nucleotides read TGCAGTGCTAGGGGTAGCGGGGGGAATGAGCAGTTCTTC.